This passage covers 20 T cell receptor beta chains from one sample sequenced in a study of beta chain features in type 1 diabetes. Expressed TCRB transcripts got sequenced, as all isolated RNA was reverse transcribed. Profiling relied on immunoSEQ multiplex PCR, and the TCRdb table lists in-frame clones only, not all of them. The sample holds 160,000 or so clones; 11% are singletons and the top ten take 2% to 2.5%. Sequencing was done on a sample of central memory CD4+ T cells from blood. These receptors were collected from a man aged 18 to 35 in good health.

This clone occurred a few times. The CDR3 protein is CASSYHGKLLGYTF. The CDR3 DNA reads as TGTGCCAGCAGTTACCATGGAAAACTACTTGGCTACACCTTC. The chain employs TRBV6-5 and TRBJ1-2; D is uncertain. In germline, CDR1 is MNHEY, CDR2 SVGAGI. The CDR3 has 14 residues. V lost 2 bases and J lost 7, with 14 bases in between.

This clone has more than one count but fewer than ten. In nucleotides, the CDR3 is TGTGCCAGCAGCGTATCCCCTAGCGGGGAGACCCAGTACTTC. It encodes CASSVSPSGETQYF. The rearrangement links TRBV9 to TRBJ2-5, with TRBD2 identical over 8 bases. The trim removed 1 base at V and 5 bases at J, leaving 4 bases unmatched. The length of the CDR3 is 14 residues. Germline assignment: CDR1 SGDLS and CDR2 YYNGEE.

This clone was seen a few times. CDR3 sequence (DNA): TGTGCCAGCAGCCGGGACAGGGGAATCTACGAGCAGTACTTC. Translated: CASSRDRGIYEQYF. This chain connects TRBV6-1 to TRBJ2-5, with 10 bases fitting TRBD1. The J call may be incorrect, as the DNA end agrees better with TRBJ2-7. Germline V gene lookup returns CDR1 MNHNS and CDR2 SASEGT. The CDR3 has 14 residues.

The CDR3 spells CASSEGQGRFNEQFF. The CDR3 nucleotides read TGCGCCAGCAGCGAGGGACAGGGCCGTTTTAATGAGCAGTTCTTC. The chain joins TRBV5-1 to TRBJ2-1, with 9 nucleotides matching TRBD1. The germline V gene has CDR1 SGHRS and CDR2 YFSETQ. This CDR3 is 15 amino acids long. Losses at the gene ends were 4 bases for V and 7 bases for J; bases not matched to a gene: 9.

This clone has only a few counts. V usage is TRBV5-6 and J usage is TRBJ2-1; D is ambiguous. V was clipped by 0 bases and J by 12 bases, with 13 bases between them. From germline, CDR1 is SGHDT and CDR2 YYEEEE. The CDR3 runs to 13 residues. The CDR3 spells CASSLGVQIWQFF. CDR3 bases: TGTGCCAGCAGCTTGGGGGTCCAGATCTGGCAGTTCTTC.

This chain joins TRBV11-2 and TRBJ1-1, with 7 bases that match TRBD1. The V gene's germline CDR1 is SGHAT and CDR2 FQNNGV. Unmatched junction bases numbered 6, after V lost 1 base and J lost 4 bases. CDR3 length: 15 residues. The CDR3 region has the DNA TGTGCCAGCAGCTTAGTATCGGGACAGAGCACTGAAGCTTTCTTT. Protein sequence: CASSLVSGQSTEAFF.

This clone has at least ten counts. CDR3 in DNA: TGTGCCAGCAGCTTAGGATGGGGCGGTCGGAGCGGGGAGACCCAGTACTTC. This codes for CASSLGWGGRSGETQYF. The chain is built from TRBV7-8 and TRBJ2-5, with D maybe TRBD2 (6 bases). Trimming pared 1 base from V and 5 bases from J, leaving 20 bases between. Germline CDR1 reads SGHVS; CDR2 reads FQNEAQ. There are 17 residues in the CDR3.

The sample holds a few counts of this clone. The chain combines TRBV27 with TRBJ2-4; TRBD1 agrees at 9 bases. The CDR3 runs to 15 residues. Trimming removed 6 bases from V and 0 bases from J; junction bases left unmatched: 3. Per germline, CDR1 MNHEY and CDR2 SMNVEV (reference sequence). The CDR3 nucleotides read TGTGCCAGCAGGCTACAGGGGGCAGCCAAAAACATTCAGTACTTC. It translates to CASRLQGAAKNIQYF.

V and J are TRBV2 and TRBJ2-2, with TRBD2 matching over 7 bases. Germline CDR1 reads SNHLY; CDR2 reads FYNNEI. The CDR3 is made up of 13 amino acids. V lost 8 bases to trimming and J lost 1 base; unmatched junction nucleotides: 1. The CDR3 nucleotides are TGTGCCAGCGGCGGGAGGAACACCGGGGAGCTGTTTTTT. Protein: CASGGRNTGELFF. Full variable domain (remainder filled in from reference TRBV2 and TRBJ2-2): EPEVTQTPSHQVTQMGQEVILRCVPISNHLYFYWYRQILGQKVEFLVSFYNNEISEKSEIFDDQFSVERPDGSNFTLKIRSTKLEDSAMYFCASGGRNTGELFFGEGSRLTVL.

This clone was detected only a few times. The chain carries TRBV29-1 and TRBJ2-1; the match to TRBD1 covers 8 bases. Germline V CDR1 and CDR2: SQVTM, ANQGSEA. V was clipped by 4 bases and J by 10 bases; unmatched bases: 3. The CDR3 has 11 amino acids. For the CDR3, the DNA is TGCAGCGTTGGGCACAGGGGGGAGCAGTTCTTC. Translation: CSVGHRGEQFF.

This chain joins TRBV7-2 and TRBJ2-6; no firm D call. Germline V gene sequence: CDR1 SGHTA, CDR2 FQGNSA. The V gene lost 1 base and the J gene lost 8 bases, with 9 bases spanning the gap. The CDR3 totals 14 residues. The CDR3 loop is CASSLERATNVLTF. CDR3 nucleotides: TGTGCCAGCAGCTTAGAAAGAGCGACCAACGTCCTGACTTTC.

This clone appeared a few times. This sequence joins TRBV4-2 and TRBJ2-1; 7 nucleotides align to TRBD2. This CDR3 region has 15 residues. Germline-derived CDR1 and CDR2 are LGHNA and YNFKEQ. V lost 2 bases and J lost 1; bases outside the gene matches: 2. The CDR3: CASSQSGGSYNEQFF. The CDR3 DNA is TGTGCCAGCAGCCAATCCGGGGGGTCCTACAATGAGCAGTTCTTC.

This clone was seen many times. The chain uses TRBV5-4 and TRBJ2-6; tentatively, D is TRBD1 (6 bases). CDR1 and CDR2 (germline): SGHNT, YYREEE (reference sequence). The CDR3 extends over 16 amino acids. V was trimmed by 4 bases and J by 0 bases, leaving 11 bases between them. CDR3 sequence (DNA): TGTGCCAGCAGCCCTGACAGGCCCTCTGGGGCCAACGTCCTGACTTTC. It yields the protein CASSPDRPSGANVLTF. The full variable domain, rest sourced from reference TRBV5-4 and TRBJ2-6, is ETGVTQSPTHLIKTRGQQVTLRCSSQSGHNTVSWYQQALGQGPQFIFQYYREEENGRGNFPPRFSGLQFPNYSSELNVNALELDDSALYLCASSPDRPSGANVLTFGAGSRLTVL.

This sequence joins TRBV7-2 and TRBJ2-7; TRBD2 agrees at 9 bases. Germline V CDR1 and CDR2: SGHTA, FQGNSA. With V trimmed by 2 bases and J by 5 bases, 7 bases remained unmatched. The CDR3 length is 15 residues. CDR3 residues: CASSLQAGGHNEQYF. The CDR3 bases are TGTGCCAGCAGCTTACAAGCGGGGGGTCATAACGAGCAGTACTTC.

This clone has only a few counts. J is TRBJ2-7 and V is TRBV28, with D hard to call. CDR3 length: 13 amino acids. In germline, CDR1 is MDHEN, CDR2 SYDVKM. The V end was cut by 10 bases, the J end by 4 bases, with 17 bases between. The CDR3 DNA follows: TGTGCCACCTTGGTGGCAGCCCCATACGAGCAGTACTTC. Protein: CATLVAAPYEQYF.

CDR3 sequence reads: CASSALAGGNTEAFF. The CDR3 DNA reads TGCGCCAGCAGCGCCCTCGCGGGGGGGAACACTGAAGCTTTCTTT. The genes are TRBV4-1 and TRBJ1-1; D may be TRBD1 (5 bases). Germline CDR1 MGHRA, CDR2 YSYEKL. The V end was cut by 5 bases, the J end by 1 base, with 14 bases between. The CDR3 has 15 amino acids.

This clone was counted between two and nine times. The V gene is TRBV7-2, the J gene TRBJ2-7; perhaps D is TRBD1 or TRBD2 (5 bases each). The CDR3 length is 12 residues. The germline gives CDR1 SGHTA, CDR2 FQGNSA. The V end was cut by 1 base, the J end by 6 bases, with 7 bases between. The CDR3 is CASSLGGTEQYF. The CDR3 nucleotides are TGTGCCAGCAGCTTAGGAGGGACCGAGCAGTACTTC.

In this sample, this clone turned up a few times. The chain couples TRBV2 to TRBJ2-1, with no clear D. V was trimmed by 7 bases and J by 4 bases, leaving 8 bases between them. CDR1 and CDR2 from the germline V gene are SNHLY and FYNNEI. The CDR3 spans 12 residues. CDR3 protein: CASKLEYNEQFF. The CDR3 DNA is TGTGCCAGCAAGTTAGAGTACAATGAGCAGTTCTTC.

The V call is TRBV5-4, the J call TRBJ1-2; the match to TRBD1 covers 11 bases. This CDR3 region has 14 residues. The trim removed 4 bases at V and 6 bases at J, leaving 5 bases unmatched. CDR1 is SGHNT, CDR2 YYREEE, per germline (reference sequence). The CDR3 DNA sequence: TGTGCCAGCAGCACCGGACAGGGGGCACATGGCTACACCTTC. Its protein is CASSTGQGAHGYTF.

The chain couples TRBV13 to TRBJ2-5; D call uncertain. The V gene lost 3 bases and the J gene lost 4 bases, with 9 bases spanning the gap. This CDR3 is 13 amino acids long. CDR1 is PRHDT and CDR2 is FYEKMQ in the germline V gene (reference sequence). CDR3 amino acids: CASSFEGLETQYF. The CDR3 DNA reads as TGTGCCAGCAGCTTCGAAGGGTTAGAGACCCAGTACTTC.